This passage covers 8 T cell receptor beta chains from one sample sequenced in a study of OX40 agonist ivuxolimab in advanced cancers. Method: immunoSEQ multiplex PCR; TCRdb's copy keeps in-frame clones and lacks some. The table records around 20,000 clones, 60% to 80% of them present only once. The sample was CD4+ or CD8+ T cells sorted from blood, taken in a trial of the OX40 agonist ivuxolimab. Receptor source: an adult with an advanced solid tumor such as melanoma, head and neck, liver or kidney cancer.

V and J are TRBV16 and TRBJ1-4, with 9 bases matching TRBD1. The CDR3 length is 18 residues. Trimming at V came to 4 bases and at J to 5 bases, leaving 14 bases not matched to a gene. Germline V gene data show CDR1 as KGHSY and CDR2 as FQNENV. The CDR3 reads CASSPVPGQGLGNEKLFF. The CDR3 nucleotides are TGTGCCAGCAGCCCCGTCCCGGGACAGGGTCTGGGGAATGAAAAACTGTTTTTT.

The V gene is TRBV19, the J gene TRBJ2-2; possible D gene TRBD2, 6 bases. The CDR3 totals 15 residues. Germline-derived CDR1 and CDR2 are LNHDA and SQIVND (reference sequence). Between the trimmed V and J ends, which lost 7 bases and 1 base, there was a span of 13 bases. The CDR3 region has the DNA TGTGCCAGTACTCCCGGGCGGGAGAACACCGGGGAGCTGTTTTTT. The encoded protein is CASTPGRENTGELFF.

The rearrangement uses TRBV6-5 and TRBJ1-5; D unclear. V gave up 0 bases and J gave up 5 bases, with 11 bases separating them. Germline-derived CDR1 and CDR2 are MNHEY and SVGAGI. This CDR3 has 15 amino acids. The CDR3 loop is CASSYSAGSYQPQHF. The CDR3 DNA follows: TGTGCCAGCAGTTACTCCGCGGGCTCTTATCAGCCCCAGCATTTT.

This clone showed up just once. The chain combines TRBV9 with TRBJ2-2, with D unclear. The germline V and J ends were trimmed by 6 bases and 2 bases, with 8 bases remaining between them. Per germline, CDR1 SGDLS and CDR2 YYNGEE. The CDR3 runs 13 residues. The CDR3 protein is CASTDENTGELFF. CDR3 DNA sequence: TGTGCCAGCACCGACGAAAACACCGGGGAGCTGTTTTTT.

This chain joins TRBV27 and TRBJ2-7; 7 nucleotides line up with TRBD1. CDR1 and CDR2 from the germline V gene are MNHEY and SMNVEV (reference sequence). V gave up 4 bases and J gave up 5 bases; unmatched junction bases: 8. The CDR3 covers 14 residues. CDR3 protein: CASSSLTGSDEQYF. CDR3 sequence (DNA): TGTGCCAGCAGTTCCTTGACAGGGAGCGACGAGCAGTACTTC.

This chain uses TRBV11-1 with TRBJ1-1; D perhaps matches TRBD1 (6 bases). This CDR3 is built from 15 residues. Deletions cut 1 base from V and 3 bases from J, with 12 bases between. CDR1 is SGHAT, CDR2 FQDESV, per germline (reference sequence). The CDR3 loop is CASSLVGGQDTEAFF. The CDR3 DNA reads TGTGCCAGCAGCTTAGTGGGGGGGCAGGACACTGAAGCTTTCTTT.

On this clone itself: A read error may produce the germline difference seen at one junction end. This chain links TRBV5-1 with TRBJ2-1, with D perhaps being TRBD1 or TRBD2 (6 bases each). CDR1 and CDR2 from the germline V gene are SGHRS and YFSETQ. This CDR3 has 15 amino acids. The CDR3 loop is CASSLRRGPDNEQFF. CDR3 in DNA: TGTGCCAGCAGCTTACGTCGGGGGCCGGACAATGAGCAGTTCTTC.

The genes are TRBV6-6 and TRBJ2-2, with D tentatively TRBD2 (5 bases). This CDR3 region has 13 residues. Per the germline V gene, CDR1 is MNHNY and CDR2 is SVGAGI (reference sequence). The V end lost 3 bases, the J end lost 6 bases, and 8 bases lay between the germline ends. CDR3 in DNA: TGTGCCAGCAGTTATGAGGGCGCCGGGGAGCTGTTTTTT. Amino acid sequence: CASSYEGAGELFF.